This T cell receptor beta chain was found in a study of CD8 T cells in ankylosing spondylitis. Study outcomes and limitations: A subset of motif variants has previously been described in the synovial fluid and blood of reactive arthritis. Ankylosing spondylitis blood appeared to be characterized by a TCR beta motif of several highly homologous variants.

With respect to this clonotype: Its antigen is as yet unknown.

CDR3 size: 16 residues. Germline V gene lookup returns CDR1 SGHRS and CDR2 YFSETQ. V lost 4 bases and J lost 1, with 18 bases in between. In making TCR beta libraries, quantitative 5'-RACE with molecular barcodes was used. TCRdb itself ran the 5' RACE reads through MiXCR, one entry per CDR3 protein. Of 180,000 or so distinct CDR3 sequences listed, 11% are singletons. This TCR came from a male donor with ankylosing spondylitis or in good health (not recorded which). The material sequenced was blood, either unsorted or a sorted T cell fraction (not recorded which). The rearrangement uses TRBV5-1 and TRBJ2-7, with D possibly called TRBD1 or TRBD2 (5 bases each). DNA for the CDR3: TGCGCCAGCAGCCCCAACGTGGGACGGGCGTCCTACGAGCAGTACTTC. Translation: CASSPNVGRASYEQYF.